Listed below are T cell receptor beta chains from one sample, sequenced in a study of blood T cells in healthy people across ages. TCRdb used MiXCR to reprocess the 5' RACE reads, holding one entry per CDR3 protein. The table has some 1.6 million distinct CDR3 sequences, 34% seen once. Sequencing was done on a sample of blood. All receptors come from a young woman in good health. Each CDR3 is given with its conserved first and last residue. A D gene is named only where the DNA matches it firmly. A row's size may be missing; if present it is once, few, many or a size class.

clone_size	j_call	d_call	v_call	cdr3_nt	cdr3_aa
once	TRBJ1-1	NA	TRBV29-1	TGCAGCGGGACCCGGCTTTCGGCTTTCTTT	CSGTRLSAFF
NA	TRBJ1-4	NA	TRBV7-9	TGTGCCAGCAGCCGTAAAGACACAGAAAAACTGTTTTTT	CASSRKDTEKLFF
many	TRBJ1-4	TRBD1	TRBV6-1	TGTGCCAGCAGGACAGGGGGATCTAATGAAAAACTGTTTTTT	CASRTGGSNEKLFF
few	TRBJ2-5	TRBD1	TRBV18	TGTGCCAGCTCGGGACAGTACCAAGAGACCCAGTACTTC	CASSGQYQETQYF
few	TRBJ2-1	NA	TRBV7-9	TGTGCCAGCGAGCCAGGAGAGAGTCACAATGAGCAGTTCTTC	CASEPGESHNEQFF
NA	TRBJ2-1	TRBD2	TRBV14	TGTGCCAGCAGCCAACCGGGACTAGGGAGCTCCTACAATGAGCAGTTCTTC	CASSQPGLGSSYNEQFF
NA	TRBJ2-1	NA	TRBV6-5	TGTGCCAGCAGTACGGGCCACGGGGATGAGCAGTTCTTC	CASSTGHGDEQFF
few	TRBJ2-5	TRBD2	TRBV28	TGTGCCAGCAAGTTCCTACTAGCGGGAGAGGAGACCCAGTACTTC	CASKFLLAGEETQYF
many	TRBJ2-3	TRBD2	TRBV6-5	TGTGCCAGCAGTTATAGGACTAGCGGCACAGATACGCAGTATTTT	CASSYRTSGTDTQYF
few	TRBJ1-2	NA	TRBV7-9	TGTGCCAGCAGCTTACAGGGGCTCTATAACTATGGCTACACCTTC	CASSLQGLYNYGYTF
many	TRBJ2-1	NA	TRBV7-2	TGTGCCAGCAGCGCTGGGACTTTACAATTCGACAATGAGCAGTTCTTC	CASSAGTLQFDNEQFF
NA	TRBJ2-7	TRBD2	TRBV20-1	TGCAGTGCTAGTAAGAGCGGGAGTAGCAGCGAGCAGTACTTC	CSASKSGSSSEQYF
NA	TRBJ2-7	NA	TRBV2	TGTGCCAGCAGTTCCGGGACCCTCTTCGAGCAGTACTTC	CASSSGTLFEQYF
NA	TRBJ2-5	TRBD1	TRBV20-1	TGCAGTGCCGGGACAGGGGAAGAGACCCAGTACTTC	CSAGTGEETQYF
NA	TRBJ2-1	NA	TRBV20-1	TGCAGTGCCCTGGATTTCGGGGGATACAATGAGCAGTTCTTC	CSALDFGGYNEQFF
few	TRBJ2-1	NA	TRBV28	TGTGCCACCCACTTAGAGAGGGGGTCGGGAGGCGATGAGCAGTTCTTC	CATHLERGSGGDEQFF
NA	TRBJ2-7	NA	TRBV20-1	TGCAGTGCTAGTTCCAGGACCTACGAGCAGTACTTC	CSASSRTYEQYF
many	TRBJ2-1	TRBD2	TRBV10-3	TGTGCCACTGGATTAGCGGGAGGGAGCAATGAGCAGTTCTTC	CATGLAGGSNEQFF
NA	TRBJ1-1	TRBD1	TRBV9	TGTGCCAGCAGCGGGACAGGGGGTACAGCTTTCTTT	CASSGTGGTAFF
few	TRBJ2-3	NA	TRBV20-1	TGCGGTGCTAGACCGGGAGGGGGCGCGGTAGATACGCAGTATTTT	CGARPGGGAVDTQYF
NA	TRBJ1-5	TRBD1	TRBV4-2	TGTGCCAGCAGCCCGAGACAGGGCGCCCAGCCCCAGCATTTT	CASSPRQGAQPQHF
few	TRBJ1-1	TRBD1	TRBV6-1	TGTGCCAGCAGTGAACGGGGACAGGGGTTCGCTTTCTTT	CASSERGQGFAFF
NA	TRBJ2-6	NA	TRBV20-1	TGCAGTGCTAGAGATGGACAGATCAGCTCTGGGGCCAACGTCCTGACTTTC	CSARDGQISSGANVLTF
few	TRBJ2-5	NA	TRBV5-1	TGCGCCAGCAGCTTGGGGTCGGGCAGTGAGCAGACCCAGTACTTC	CASSLGSGSEQTQYF
NA	TRBJ2-1	NA	TRBV2	TGTGCTAGCAGTCAAACCGGGACACTCGTCTACAATGAGCAGTTCTTC	CASSQTGTLVYNEQFF
many	TRBJ2-3	TRBD2	TRBV20-1	TGCAGTGCTAGTTTGACTAGCGGACCCGATACGCAGTATTTT	CSASLTSGPDTQYF
few	TRBJ2-1	NA	TRBV12-5	TGTGCTAGTGGTTTGTCGATGAGCTCCTACAATGAGCAGTTCTTC	CASGLSMSSYNEQFF
few	TRBJ2-4	TRBD1	TRBV18	TGTGCCAGCTCACCACCGGGAACAGGGGGAAAAAACATTCAGTACTTC	CASSPPGTGGKNIQYF
once	TRBJ2-3	TRBD2	TRBV20-1	TGCAGTGCTAGAGATCGAGCGGGGGGTAGGGATGCGCAGTATTTT	CSARDRAGGRDAQYF
NA	TRBJ2-7	NA	TRBV12-5	TGTGCTAGTGGTTTGATTAGGGGCAACGAGCAGTACTTC	CASGLIRGNEQYF
NA	TRBJ2-3	TRBD2	TRBV7-8	TGTGCCAGCATTAGGGATAGCGGGAGTGTAGTAGATACGCAGTATTTT	CASIRDSGSVVDTQYF
NA	TRBJ1-1	NA	TRBV18	TGTGCCAGCTCACCTGGAACTGAAGCTTTGTTT	CASSPGTEALF